These T cell receptor beta chains were read from a single sample in a study of CD8+CD57+ T cells in acquired aplastic anemia. TCRdb re-called the reads through MiXCR, storing one row per CDR3 protein. The sample carries approximately 250,000 distinct CDR3 sequences, roughly 80% recorded once. The sequencing sample was made of sorted CD4+, CD8+, or CD8+CD57+ T cells (not recorded which) from PBMCs. The receptors come from a human donor with aplastic anemia. CDR3s include the opening cysteine and the closing phenylalanine or tryptophan. Fields, in order: CDR3 DNA, CDR3 protein, D gene, J gene, clone size, V gene. The D gene is left open where the match is weak. Only part of the rows carry a size: once, few, many, or a class if the clone is expanded.

CDR3nt: TGTGCCAGCGGAGGGACTCCCGTCGGCTTGAACACTGAAGCTTTCTTTTTT; CDR3aa: CASGGTPVGLNTEAFFF; d_gene: NA; j_gene: TRBJ2-2; abundance: NA; v_gene: TRBV2
CDR3nt: TGTGCCAGCACCGGACCGAGGGTTTCCGATACGCAGTATTTT; CDR3aa: CASTGPRVSDTQYF; d_gene: NA; j_gene: TRBJ2-3; abundance: NA; v_gene: TRBV25-1
CDR3nt: TGCAGCGTAAGTCCCCGTCTCACAGATACGCAGTATTTT; CDR3aa: CSVSPRLTDTQYF; d_gene: NA; j_gene: TRBJ2-3; abundance: few; v_gene: TRBV29-1
CDR3nt: TGTGCCAGCAGCTTAGTAGAGTCCTATACGCAGTATTTT; CDR3aa: CASSLVESYTQYF; d_gene: NA; j_gene: TRBJ2-3; abundance: few; v_gene: TRBV7-2
CDR3nt: TGTGCCAGCAGACAAACGAAGCGGGGGTACTACAATGAGCAGTTCTTC; CDR3aa: CASRQTKRGYYNEQFF; d_gene: TRBD2; j_gene: TRBJ2-1; abundance: NA; v_gene: TRBV12-3/TRBV12-4
CDR3nt: TGTGTGGCTAGGGGGGGGGGGGCAGATACGCAGTATTTT; CDR3aa: CVARGGGADTQYF; d_gene: NA; j_gene: TRBJ2-3; abundance: NA; v_gene: TRBV2
CDR3nt: TGTGCCAGCAGCGACGGGGGAAGAGATACGCAGTATTTT; CDR3aa: CASSDGGRDTQYF; d_gene: NA; j_gene: TRBJ2-3; abundance: few; v_gene: TRBV7-2
CDR3nt: TGTGCCAGCAGTGAAGGGGGAGGTCCTGAGCAGCTGTATTTT; CDR3aa: CASSEGGGPEQLYF; d_gene: NA; j_gene: TRBJ2-3; abundance: NA; v_gene: TRBV2
CDR3nt: NA; CDR3aa: CASSFYICSARDGDRDTDTQYF; d_gene: NA; j_gene: TRBJ2-3; abundance: many; v_gene: TRBV12-3/TRBV12-4
CDR3nt: TGTGCCAGCAGCTTACGAGGCGGGGGCCAAGATGAAGCTTTCTTT; CDR3aa: CASSLRGGGQDEAFF; d_gene: NA; j_gene: TRBJ1-1; abundance: NA; v_gene: TRBV13
CDR3nt: TGTGCCAGCACGTGGACAGGGGGCGCCGAGCAGTACTTC; CDR3aa: CASTWTGGAEQYF; d_gene: TRBD1; j_gene: TRBJ2-7; abundance: many; v_gene: TRBV27